This entry is about one T cell receptor beta chain. The V and J ends lost 4 bases and 8 bases respectively, with 18 bases between them. This CDR3 spans 16 amino acids. Germline CDR1 and CDR2: LGHDT and YNNKEL (reference sequence). The data belong to a study of CD8 T cells in Susac syndrome. Random hexamers served to reverse transcribe about 0.5 to 1 ug RNA. An immunoSEQ multiplex PCR generated amplified TCR beta CDR3 products spanning 54 Vbeta and 13 Jbeta. Each CDR3 protein is one row after TCRdb ran MiXCR on the immunoSEQ multiplex PCR reads. Of about 180,000 distinct CDR3 sequences listed, approximately 96% are singletons.

This TCR was recovered from a human donor with multiple sclerosis. The sequencing sample was made of CD4+ T cells from PBMCs. The rearrangement uses TRBV3-1 and TRBJ1-6, with a possible D match to TRBD1 (5 bases). The CDR3 spells CASSPTETVFDSPLHF. The CDR3, as DNA: TGTGCCAGCAGCCCCACCGAGACAGTTTTCGATTCACCCCTCCACTTT.